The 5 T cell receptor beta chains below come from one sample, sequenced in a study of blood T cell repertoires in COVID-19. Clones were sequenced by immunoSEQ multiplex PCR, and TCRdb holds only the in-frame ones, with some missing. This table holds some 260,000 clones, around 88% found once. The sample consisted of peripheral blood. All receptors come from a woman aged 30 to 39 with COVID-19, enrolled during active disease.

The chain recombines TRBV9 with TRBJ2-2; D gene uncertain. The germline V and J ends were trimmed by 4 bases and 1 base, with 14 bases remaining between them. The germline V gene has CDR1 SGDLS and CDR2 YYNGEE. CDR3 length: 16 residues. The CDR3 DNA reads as TGTGCCAGCAGCCCCCTAGGTGGGTGGAACACCGGGGAGCTGTTTTTT. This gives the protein CASSPLGGWNTGELFF.

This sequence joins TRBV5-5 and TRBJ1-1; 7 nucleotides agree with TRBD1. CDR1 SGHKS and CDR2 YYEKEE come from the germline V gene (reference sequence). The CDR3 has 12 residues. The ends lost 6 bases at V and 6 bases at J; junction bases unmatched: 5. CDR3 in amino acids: CASTNQGAEAFF. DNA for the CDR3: TGTGCCAGCACCAACCAGGGGGCTGAAGCTTTCTTT.

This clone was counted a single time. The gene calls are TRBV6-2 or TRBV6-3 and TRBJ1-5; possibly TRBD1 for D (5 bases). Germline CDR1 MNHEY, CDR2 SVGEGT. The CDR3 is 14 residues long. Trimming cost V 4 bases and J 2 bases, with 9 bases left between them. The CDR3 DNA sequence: TGTGCCAGCAGTTCCAGGGCGCGCAATCAGCCCCAGCATTTT. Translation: CASSSRARNQPQHF.

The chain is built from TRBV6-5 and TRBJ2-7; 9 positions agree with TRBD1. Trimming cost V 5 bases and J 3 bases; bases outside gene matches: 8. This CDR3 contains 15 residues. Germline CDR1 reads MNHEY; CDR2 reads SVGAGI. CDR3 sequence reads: CASSTRQGDFYEQYF. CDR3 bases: TGTGCCAGCAGTACCCGACAGGGGGACTTCTACGAGCAGTACTTC.

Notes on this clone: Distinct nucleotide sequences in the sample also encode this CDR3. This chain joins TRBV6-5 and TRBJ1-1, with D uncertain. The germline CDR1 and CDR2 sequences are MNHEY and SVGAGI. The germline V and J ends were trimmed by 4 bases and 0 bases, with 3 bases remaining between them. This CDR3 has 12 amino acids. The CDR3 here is CASSSVNTEAFF. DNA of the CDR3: TGTGCCAGCAGTTCAGTGAACACTGAAGCTTTCTTT.